This TCR beta chain appears in the sequencing data of a study of T cell clonotyping in hematopoietic cell transplantation. Some clones are missing from TCRdb's copy, which holds only in-frame ones; the method was immunoSEQ multiplex PCR. The table has around 15,000 clones, about 84% seen once; the top ten hold around 4%. CDR3 length: 15 amino acids. The germline CDR1 and CDR2 sequences are LNHDA and SQIVND (reference sequence). V was pared by 1 base and J by 6 bases, with 13 bases between. The source material was PBMCs, sampled 100 days after allogeneic stem cell transplant. V usage is TRBV19 and J usage is TRBJ1-5; D is unresolved. This receptor was identified in a male patient over 55 who had an allogeneic stem cell transplant from a related donor, so the T cells may come from the graft donor. Some clones in this sample may be carry-over from other donors' samples. For the CDR3, the DNA is TGTGCCAGTAGTATAGGTCTTCGCGGGGTTCAGCCCCAGCATTTT. It codes for CASSIGLRGVQPQHF. Looking up the rest from reference TRBV19 and TRBJ1-5 gives the full variable domain: DGGITQSPKYLFRKEGQNVTLSCEQNLNHDAMYWYRQDPGQGLRLIYYSQIVNDFQKGDIAEGYSVSREKKESFPLTVTSAQKNPTAFYLCASSIGLRGVQPQHFGDGTRLSIL.